The 24 T cell receptor beta chains below come from one sample, sequenced in a study of blood T cell repertoires in COVID-19. The assay was immunoSEQ multiplex PCR, and TCRdb's table has in-frame clones only and misses some. The sample shows 95,000 to 150,000 clones, about nine tenths of them seen only once. Input material: peripheral blood. The receptors here all came from a man between 35 and 55 years old with acute or convalescent COVID-19.

The chain employs TRBV7-9 and TRBJ1-1, with 7 nucleotides matching TRBD1. This CDR3 comprises 14 residues. CDR1 and CDR2 from the germline V gene are SEHNR and FQNEAQ (reference sequence). The V segment lost 4 bases and the J segment 2 bases; nucleotides outside the gene matches: 4. The CDR3 loop is CASSWGTANTEAFF. In DNA, the CDR3 is TGTGCCAGCAGCTGGGGGACAGCCAACACTGAAGCTTTCTTT.

The chain carries TRBV4-1 and TRBJ2-7; a possible D gene is TRBD2 (5 bases). V was cut by 4 bases and J by 0 bases, with 16 bases left in between. Looked up from germline, CDR1 is MGHRA and CDR2 is YSYEKL. The CDR3 is made up of 16 amino acids. The CDR3 nucleotides are TGCGCCAGCAGCCGCTCTAGAGCGGAGAGCTCCTACGAGCAGTACTTC. As protein: CASSRSRAESSYEQYF.

V and J are TRBV7-2 and TRBJ2-1, with TRBD2 matching 15 bases. J lost 9 bases, V lost 1 base, and 10 bases had no gene match. Germline V gives CDR1 SGHTA, CDR2 FQGNSA. The CDR3 has 18 amino acids. CDR3 sequence: CASSLESAPGLAGGEQFF. CDR3 DNA: TGTGCCAGCAGCTTAGAGTCCGCCCCGGGACTAGCGGGAGGTGAGCAGTTCTTC.

The chain combines TRBV4-1 with TRBJ1-5; D call uncertain. This CDR3 has 15 residues. The germline V and J ends were trimmed by 4 bases and 4 bases, with 14 bases remaining between them. Germline V gene data show CDR1 as MGHRA and CDR2 as YSYEKL. The CDR3 sequence is CASSPDPGGNQPQHF. The CDR3 DNA reads TGCGCCAGCAGCCCAGATCCTGGCGGGAATCAGCCCCAGCATTTT.

The chain uses TRBV7-6 and TRBJ1-1; the D gene is possibly TRBD1 (6 bases). V lost 1 base, J lost 6 bases, and 15 bases lay in between. The germline CDR1 and CDR2 sequences are SGHVS and FNYEAQ. The CDR3 runs to 15 residues. This chain's CDR3 is CASSLVALAGAEAFF. The CDR3 DNA is TGTGCCAGCAGCTTAGTAGCTCTGGCAGGGGCTGAAGCTTTCTTT.

This clone appeared a few times. This chain links TRBV3-1 (or the pseudogene TRBV3-2) with TRBJ2-2; D is undetermined. This CDR3 contains 13 residues. V dropped 5 bases and J dropped 6 bases, with 10 bases sitting between them. Looked up from germline, CDR1 is LGHDT and CDR2 is YNNKEL (reference sequence). CDR3 sequence: CASSFRLAGELFF. The DNA for the CDR3 is TGTGCCAGCAGCTTCCGTCTCGCCGGGGAGCTGTTTTTT.

The chain links TRBV24-1 to TRBJ2-1; 7 bases fit TRBD2. This CDR3 comprises 15 residues. The germline gives CDR1 KGHDR, CDR2 SFDVKD. After removal of 4 bases from V and 2 bases from J, the junction contained 4 bases not matched to a gene. This CDR3 is CATSDLGTTYNEQFF. For the CDR3, the DNA is TGTGCCACCAGTGACCTCGGGACTACCTACAATGAGCAGTTCTTC.

The chain recombines TRBV3-1 (or the pseudogene TRBV3-2) with TRBJ1-2; TRBD1 matches 8 bases. With V trimmed by 4 bases and J by 0 bases, 10 bases remained unmatched. CDR3 length: 17 amino acids. Germline V CDR1 and CDR2: LGHDT, YNNKEL (reference sequence). CDR3 region: CASSRDRPPPANYGYTF. CDR3 DNA: TGTGCCAGCAGCCGGGACAGGCCACCACCAGCTAACTATGGCTACACCTTC.

At least ten counts were recorded for this clone. The V gene is TRBV7-9, the J gene TRBJ2-7; D remains unclear. Germline CDR1 and CDR2: SEHNR and FQNEAQ (reference sequence). There are 12 residues in the CDR3. V dropped 2 bases and J dropped 3 bases, with 5 bases sitting between them. The CDR3 protein is CASSLYNYEQYF. The CDR3 nucleotides read TGTGCCAGCAGCTTATACAACTACGAGCAGTACTTC.

The J gene is TRBJ2-7, the V gene TRBV12-3 or TRBV12-4; D is undetermined. V shed 2 bases and J shed 1 base, with 6 bases lying between them. This CDR3 is built from 13 residues. CDR3 loop: CASSLSGSYEQYF. The CDR3, as DNA: TGTGCCAGCAGTTTATCCGGGTCCTACGAGCAGTACTTC.

CDR3 in DNA: TGTGCCAGAAGCCTCACGGAAGCGGGGGGGCAAGGAGAGACCCAGTACTTC. Amino acid sequence: CARSLTEAGGQGETQYF. V and J are TRBV5-3 and TRBJ2-5; 10 nucleotides line up with TRBD2. TRBV5-3 is recorded as an ORF, its role being uncertain. The length of the CDR3 is 17 residues. V gave up 4 bases and J gave up 4 bases; unmatched junction bases: 13.

V and J are TRBV24-1 and TRBJ2-1; D gene ambiguous. With 2 bases removed from V and 8 bases from J, the gap between germline ends came to 21 bases. The germline CDR1 and CDR2 sequences are KGHDR and SFDVKD. This CDR3 is 17 amino acids long. CDR3 DNA: TGTGCCACCAGTGATTCCCCGACGACTTGGTTGAAGGATGAGCAGTTCTTC. Its protein product is CATSDSPTTWLKDEQFF.

The rearrangement uses TRBV7-2 and TRBJ1-3, with 9 bases matching TRBD1. The CDR3 is made up of 16 amino acids. Germline CDR1 and CDR2: SGHTA and FQGNSA. Germline trimming cut 0 bases from V and 2 bases from J; bases unmatched to any gene: 2. The DNA for the CDR3 is TGTGCCAGCAGCTTAGCTGGGACAGGGACTGGAAACACCATATATTTT. Translated, it gives CASSLAGTGTGNTIYF.

J is TRBJ1-5 and V is TRBV21-1. TRBV21-1 is flagged as a pseudogene. This CDR3 has 13 amino acids. CDR3 in DNA: TGTGCCAGCAGCCGGGGATCCAATCAGCCCCAGCATTTT. Its protein is CASSRGSNQPQHF.

The chain joins TRBV6-5 to TRBJ2-1; tentatively, D is TRBD2 (6 bases). Trimming took off 7 bases at V and 5 bases at J, with 18 bases between the two ends. CDR3 length equals 15 residues. Germline V gives CDR1 MNHEY, CDR2 SVGAGI. In DNA, the CDR3 is TGTGCCAGCACCCATCTAGAGGGACTCGACAATGAGCAGTTCTTC. Protein: CASTHLEGLDNEQFF.

The V and J genes are TRBV6-5 and TRBJ2-7, with D possibly matching TRBD1 (5 bases). The germline gives CDR1 MNHEY, CDR2 SVGAGI. The CDR3 runs 12 residues. V was trimmed by 8 bases and J by 3 bases, leaving 11 bases between them. This chain's CDR3 is CASSDSVYEQYF. DNA of the CDR3: TGTGCCAGCTCTGACAGTGTCTACGAGCAGTACTTC.

The V and J genes are TRBV5-1 and TRBJ2-5; 15 positions agree with TRBD2. Germline CDR1 and CDR2: SGHRS and YFSETQ. With V trimmed by 3 bases and J by 5 bases, 8 bases remained unmatched. CDR3 size: 17 residues. The DNA of the CDR3 is TGCGCCAGCAGCTCAAGGACTAGCGGGGGGGCCGGGGAGACCCAGTACTTC. Translation: CASSSRTSGGAGETQYF. Combining the CDR3 with reference TRBV5-1 and TRBJ2-5 gives the whole variable domain KAGVTQTPRYLIKTRGQQVTLSCSPISGHRSVSWYQQTPGQGLQFLFEYFSETQRNKGNFPGRFSGRQFSNSRSEMNVSTLELGDSALYLCASSSRTSGGAGETQYFGPGTRLLVL.

The chain carries TRBV30 and TRBJ1-3; the match to TRBD1 covers 9 bases. CDR1 is GTSNPN, CDR2 SVGIG, per germline (reference sequence). The CDR3 runs to 14 residues. V gave up 3 bases and J gave up 4 bases; unmatched junction bases: 4. Here the CDR3 reads CAWSHRGQGNTIYF. As DNA, the CDR3 is TGTGCCTGGAGCCACAGGGGGCAAGGAAACACCATATATTTT.

The rearrangement joins TRBV6-4 to TRBJ1-5, with 8 nucleotides matching TRBD1. The CDR3 has 16 amino acids. Per the germline V gene, CDR1 is MRHNA and CDR2 is SNTAGT. Trimming took 8 bases from V and 7 from J; bases not matched to a gene: 16. The CDR3 DNA follows: TGTGCCAGCCGGCCCCCGACTACAGGGGGAGGGCAGCCCCAGCATTTT. Translation: CASRPPTTGGGQPQHF.

This sequence joins TRBV6-4 and TRBJ1-1; 7 positions agree with TRBD1. Germline V lookup: CDR1 MRHNA, CDR2 SNTAGT. With V trimmed by 5 bases and J by 6 bases, 6 bases remained unmatched. The CDR3 is made up of 13 amino acids. The CDR3 nucleotides are TGTGCCAGCAGTCACAGGGGTGGGTCTGAAGCTTTCTTT. This gives the protein CASSHRGGSEAFF.

This clone was detected only a few times. The V and J genes are TRBV2 and TRBJ1-5; 10 bases are a match to TRBD1. V dropped 1 base and J dropped 11; count of bases not matched to a gene: 5. This CDR3 is 14 amino acids long. The germline CDR1 and CDR2 sequences are SNHLY and FYNNEI. This CDR3 reads CASSEGTGGQAQHF. The CDR3 bases are TGTGCCAGCAGTGAAGGGACAGGGGGACAGGCCCAGCATTTT.

V gene TRBV6-5 combines with J gene TRBJ1-2, with a weak D call TRBD1 (6 bases). The CDR3 consists of 12 residues. Germline V lookup: CDR1 MNHEY, CDR2 SVGAGI. Trimming pared 6 bases from V and 3 bases from J, leaving 8 bases between. The CDR3 protein is CASRRTDYGYTF. In DNA form, the CDR3 reads TGTGCCAGCAGAAGGACAGACTATGGCTACACCTTC.

This sequence joins TRBV5-4 and TRBJ2-5; 13 nucleotides match TRBD2. After removal of 2 bases from V and 7 bases from J, the junction contained 11 bases not matched to a gene. CDR3 size: 17 residues. CDR1 is SGHNT and CDR2 is YYREEE in the germline V gene (reference sequence). CDR3 residues: CASSFRTGTSGDGTQYF. The CDR3 DNA sequence: TGTGCCAGCAGCTTCCGCACCGGGACTAGCGGGGATGGGACCCAGTACTTC.

The chain carries TRBV5-1 and TRBJ2-1, with D uncertain. The CDR3 covers 13 residues. Germline CDR1 is SGHRS and CDR2 is YFSETQ. The germline V and J ends were trimmed by 0 bases and 7 bases, with 8 bases remaining between them. Here the CDR3 reads CASSLEASNEQFF. The CDR3 DNA follows: TGCGCCAGCAGCTTGGAAGCAAGTAATGAGCAGTTCTTC.